This is a list of T cell receptor beta chains from one sample in a study of vaccination effects on CD4 cells after COVID-19. These receptors are not linked to any known antigen. Method: immunoSEQ multiplex PCR; TCRdb's copy keeps in-frame clones and lacks some. The table shows 35,000 to 45,000 clones, with approximately 84% occurring only once. The sequences come from CD4+ T cells from PBMCs cultured with HCoV-NL63 spike peptides, collected after COVID-19 vaccination. These receptors were obtained from a human donor who received a COVID-19 vaccine. Some clones in this sample may be carry-over from other donors' samples. The CDR3 runs from the conserved cysteine through the conserved F or W. A D gene is named only where the DNA matches it firmly. Size is omitted from some rows. Given values are once, few, many or a class for expanded clones.

cdr3_nt cdr3_aa d_call j_call clone_size v_call
TGTGCCAGTAATCGGGAGGGCAGGGGGTTCACAGATACGCAGTATTTT CASNREGRGFTDTQYF - TRBJ2-3 - TRBV19
TGTGCCAGCAGTTACTCTGGCAGGAACTATGGCTACACCTTC CASSYSGRNYGYTF - TRBJ1-2 - TRBV6-5
TGTGCCAGCAGTTTCCGAGAGAACACTGAAGCTTTCTTT CASSFRENTEAFF - TRBJ1-1 - TRBV12-3/TRBV12-4
TGTGCCAGCAGTTACTCCCCGGCCCGACGCGGAGCCAAAAACATTCAGTACTTC CASSYSPARRGAKNIQYF - TRBJ2-4 - TRBV6-2/TRBV6-3
TGTGCCAGCAGCTTATCTGGGGGGCAGATCTATGGCTACACCTTC CASSLSGGQIYGYTF - TRBJ1-2 - TRBV7-9
TGTGCCAGCAGTTACAACAGGGGAGGCGGGGAGCTGTTTTTT CASSYNRGGGELFF - TRBJ2-2 - TRBV6-5
TGTGCCTGGAGTGCTCACAGAGGGGGTAGAAGCAATCAGCCCCAGCATTTT CAWSAHRGGRSNQPQHF - TRBJ1-5 - TRBV30
TGTGCCATCAGTGGTGGAGATACGCAGTATTTT CAISGGDTQYF - TRBJ2-3 - TRBV10-3
TGTGCCAGTAATGCGGGGGGGCATTTAGATACGCAGTATTTT CASNAGGHLDTQYF TRBD2 TRBJ2-3 - TRBV19
TGTGCCAGCACCCTGGGGACAGGGTACACTGAAGCTTTCTTT CASTLGTGYTEAFF TRBD1 TRBJ1-1 - TRBV7-9
TGTGCCAGCCTGGGACAGGGGGTCGTTTTGACCAAAAACATTCAGTACTTC CASLGQGVVLTKNIQYF TRBD1 TRBJ2-4 - TRBV2
TGTGCCTGGAGTACCCTTCTGGGGAGTCCCTTGTTAGGCTACACCTTC CAWSTLLGSPLLGYTF - TRBJ1-2 few TRBV30
TGTGCCAGCGCCGGGACTAGTTTAGTCGATACGCAGTATTTT CASAGTSLVDTQYF TRBD2 TRBJ2-3 - TRBV7-2
TGTGCCAGCTCACCGAACGGAGGGAACACTGAAGCTTTCTTT CASSPNGGNTEAFF - TRBJ1-1 - TRBV18
TGCGCCAGCACGATGGAGGGGGCAGATACGCAGTATTTT CASTMEGADTQYF - TRBJ2-3 - TRBV5-1
TGTGCCAGCTCACCAATCGACAGAGGTACTGAAGCTTTCTTT CASSPIDRGTEAFF - TRBJ1-1 once TRBV18
TGTGCCAGTAGTACCTACAGGGACATTAGCAATCAGCCCCAGCATTTT CASSTYRDISNQPQHF - TRBJ1-5 - TRBV19
TGTGCCAGCTCACCCGACAGCCTGAACACTGAAGCTTTCTTT CASSPDSLNTEAFF - TRBJ1-1 - TRBV18
TGTGCCAGCAGCTTACTCACTAGCGGGGGGCCCAAAAACATTCAGTACTTC CASSLLTSGGPKNIQYF TRBD2 TRBJ2-4 - TRBV7-2
TGTGCCAGCAGTGCTCGGGGGGCTAGCAATCAGCCCCAGCATTTT CASSARGASNQPQHF - TRBJ1-5 - TRBV2
TGCAGCGTTGAAGGAGCGCTAAGCTCCTACAATGAGCAGTTCTTC CSVEGALSSYNEQFF - TRBJ2-1 - TRBV29-1